The 13 T cell receptor beta chains below all came from one sample that was sequenced in a study of PD-L1 blockade in urothelial cancer. The protocol was immunoSEQ multiplex PCR, while the TCRdb copy is restricted to in-frame clones and leaves out a portion. The sample records about 91,000 clones, 85% to 95% being singletons. Sequenced here: PBMCs, sampled around atezolizumab (anti-PD-L1) treatment. The receptors derive from a man between 60 and 70 years old with urothelial cancer.

J is TRBJ2-5 and V is TRBV5-5, with no clear D. The CDR3 length is 13 residues. CDR1 and CDR2 from the germline V gene are SGHKS and YYEKEE (reference sequence). Trimming took 1 base from V and 2 from J, leaving 6 bases between them. The CDR3 sequence: CASSLSAQETQYF. The CDR3, as DNA: TGTGCCAGCAGCTTGTCTGCGCAAGAGACCCAGTACTTC. Looking up the rest from reference TRBV5-5 and TRBJ2-5 gives the full variable domain: DAGVTQSPTHLIKTRGQQVTLRCSPISGHKSVSWYQQVLGQGPQFIFQYYEKEERGRGNFPDRFSARQFPNYSSELNVNALLLGDSALYLCASSLSAQETQYFGPGTRLLVL.

The CDR3: CSVRTVGNTIYF. The DNA of the CDR3 is TGCAGCGTTAGGACAGTCGGAAACACCATATATTTT. The chain uses TRBV29-1 and TRBJ1-3; TRBD1 is a possible D gene (6 bases). From germline, CDR1 is SQVTM and CDR2 ANQGSEA. The CDR3 is 12 residues long. Trimming cost V 5 bases and J 4 bases, with 9 bases left between them.

The chain has TRBV30 and TRBJ2-7; maybe TRBD1 (5 bases). Deletions cut 4 bases from V and 2 bases from J, with 18 bases between. Germline CDR1 GTSNPN, CDR2 SVGIG (reference sequence). The CDR3 loop spans 15 amino acids. This CDR3 is CAWIHTLMDTYEQYF. The CDR3 DNA reads TGTGCCTGGATTCACACGTTAATGGACACCTACGAGCAGTACTTC.

This clone occurred once. The chain has TRBV6-5 and TRBJ1-3, with D tentatively TRBD1 (5 bases). The germline gives CDR1 MNHEY, CDR2 SVGAGI. This CDR3 contains 14 residues. Trimming stripped 10 bases from V and 0 bases from J, with 13 bases between. The CDR3 loop is CATSDTYSGNTIYF. The CDR3 nucleotides are TGTGCCACCTCGGACACCTACTCTGGAAACACCATATATTTT.

The gene calls are TRBV9 and TRBJ2-3, with 7 nucleotides matching TRBD1. Germline trimming cut 0 bases from V and 2 bases from J; bases unmatched to any gene: 6. CDR3 length: 16 residues. Germline V gives CDR1 SGDLS, CDR2 YYNGEE. CDR3 protein: CASSVATDRITDTQYF. DNA for the CDR3: TGTGCCAGCAGCGTAGCTACGGACAGGATCACAGATACGCAGTATTTT.

The rearrangement links TRBV21-1 to TRBJ2-7; whether TRBD1, the table's D call, matches the DNA was not checked. TRBV21-1 is designated a pseudogene. CDR3 length: 16 amino acids. The CDR3 bases are TGTGCCAGCAGCAAAACTCGACAGTTCAAAGTCTACGAGCAGTACTTC. It specifies CASSKTRQFKVYEQYF.

This chain joins TRBV19 and TRBJ2-7; 10 positions agree with TRBD2. Germline CDR1 and CDR2: LNHDA and SQIVND (reference sequence). The length of the CDR3 is 16 residues. The ends lost 5 bases at V and 5 bases at J; junction bases unmatched: 12. The DNA for the CDR3 is TGTGCCAGTAGTTACGACTCTAGCGGGAGTCTCGACGAGCAGTACTTC. It is translated as CASSYDSSGSLDEQYF.

The V call is TRBV10-2, the J call TRBJ1-5; D unclear. There are 14 residues in the CDR3. Trimming cost V 7 bases and J 0 bases, with 10 bases left between them. Germline CDR1 WSHSY, CDR2 SAAADI. DNA of the CDR3: TGCGCCAGCACAGGCACAGATAGCAATCAGCCCCAGCATTTT. Translating it yields CASTGTDSNQPQHF.

This clone was detected a few times. This rearrangement joins TRBV10-1 to TRBJ1-1; no firm D call. Germline CDR1 and CDR2: WNHNN and SYGVQD (reference sequence). Trimming took 6 bases from V and 0 from J, leaving 5 bases between them. The CDR3 loop spans 12 amino acids. CDR3 coding DNA: TGCGCCAGCAGCGACATGAACACTGAAGCTTTCTTT. It yields the protein CASSDMNTEAFF.

V and J are TRBV7-2 and TRBJ2-1, with TRBD2 matching over 7 bases. Looked up from germline, CDR1 is SGHTA and CDR2 is FQGNSA. The CDR3 consists of 15 residues. With 5 bases clipped from V and 7 bases from J, the junction kept 11 bases outside the gene matches. DNA for the CDR3: TGTGCCAGCAGCCTTGGGAGGGCCCAAGGGAATGAGCAGTTCTTC. Translating it yields CASSLGRAQGNEQFF.

The rearrangement uses TRBV5-1 and TRBJ1-1; D might be TRBD1 (5 bases). Between the trimmed V and J ends, which lost 1 base and 6 bases, there was a span of 16 bases. The CDR3 contains 15 residues. Looked up from germline, CDR1 is SGHRS and CDR2 is YFSETQ. In DNA, the CDR3 is TGCGCCAGCAGCTTGCTGGTGCAGGGTGGGTCTGAAGCTTTCTTT. It specifies CASSLLVQGGSEAFF.

This chain uses TRBV21-1 with TRBJ1-4; the table names TRBD1, a call not compared with the DNA. TRBV21-1 is described as a pseudogene. CDR3 length equals 12 residues. The DNA of the CDR3 is TGTGCCAGCAGCCCGCCCAGGGAAAAACTGTTTTTT. Its protein product is CASSPPREKLFF.

This clone was observed once. This chain uses TRBV19 with TRBJ2-2; 10 bases are a match to TRBD1. This CDR3 is 15 amino acids long. Germline trimming cut 6 bases from V and 4 bases from J; bases unmatched to any gene: 5. The germline gives CDR1 LNHDA, CDR2 SQIVND (reference sequence). The CDR3 is CASRRDRGGTGELFF. Here the CDR3 DNA reads TGTGCCAGTAGACGGGACAGGGGAGGCACCGGGGAGCTGTTTTTT.